Each of the 30 T cell receptor beta chains below was sequenced from the same sample in a study of technical replicates of blood from a handful of donors. Sequencing was performed with immunoSEQ multiplex PCR; in TCRdb, only in-frame clones are kept and a portion is missing. There are approximately 73,000 clones in the sample; approximately 95% occur only once, and 0.25% lies in the top ten. Source material: T cells isolated from PBMCs. Every receptor here comes from a human donor in good health.

This chain uses TRBV4-1 with TRBJ2-2, with TRBD2 matching over 14 bases. This CDR3 spans 16 amino acids. The ends lost 7 bases at V and 4 bases at J; junction bases unmatched: 5. Germline values: CDR1 MGHRA, CDR2 YSYEKL. The CDR3 is CASNLGLAGVTGELFF. CDR3 nucleotide sequence: TGCGCCAGCAATTTGGGACTAGCGGGGGTCACCGGGGAGCTGTTTTTT.

The gene calls are TRBV4-1 and TRBJ2-7; TRBD2 agrees at 8 bases. Germline lookup yields CDR1 MGHRA and CDR2 YSYEKL. This CDR3 region has 15 residues. The V segment lost 4 bases and the J segment 5 bases; nucleotides outside the gene matches: 10. CDR3 sequence (DNA): TGCGCCAGCAGCCCCGGGGTAGCGGGGATCGACGAGCAGTACTTC. Protein product: CASSPGVAGIDEQYF.

The chain is built from TRBV27 and TRBJ2-1; D is possibly TRBD2 (6 bases). V was pared by 5 bases and J by 4 bases, with 15 bases between. The length of the CDR3 is 15 residues. CDR1 is MNHEY, CDR2 SMNVEV, per germline (reference sequence). CDR3 DNA sequence: TGTGCCAGCAGTCCGGGCTCGGGAGTTTACAATGAGCAGTTCTTC. This encodes CASSPGSGVYNEQFF.

A single count supports this clone. The rearrangement uses TRBV7-2 and TRBJ1-2; D is perhaps TRBD1 (6 bases). Germline V lookup: CDR1 SGHTA, CDR2 FQGNSA. This CDR3 contains 13 residues. Trimming removed 5 bases from V and 7 bases from J, with 14 bases in between. The CDR3 region has the DNA TGTGCCAGCAGCCCCGGACAGAATTCTGGCTACACCTTC. It yields the protein CASSPGQNSGYTF.

The chain carries TRBV9 and TRBJ2-2; the D is unclear. Deletions cut 2 bases from V and 0 bases from J, with 5 bases between. This CDR3 is 14 amino acids long. Germline CDR1 SGDLS, CDR2 YYNGEE. The CDR3 nucleotides read TGTGCCAGCAGCGTCGACTCGAACACCGGGGAGCTGTTTTTT. Protein: CASSVDSNTGELFF. The full variable domain, in which reference TRBV9 and TRBJ2-2 provide the parts outside the CDR3, is DSGVTQTPKHLITATGQRVTLRCSPRSGDLSVYWYQQSLDQGLQFLIQYYNGEERAKGNILERFSAQQFPDLHSELNLSSLELGDSALYFCASSVDSNTGELFFGEGSRLTVL.

CDR3 sequence reads: CASKTGQTTNEKLFF. CDR3 DNA: TGTGCCAGCAAAACGGGACAGACAACTAATGAAAAACTGTTTTTT. The genes are TRBV6-5 and TRBJ1-4; 7 bases map to TRBD1. Germline CDR1 reads MNHEY; CDR2 reads SVGAGI. The CDR3 runs 15 residues. V was clipped by 7 bases and J by 0 bases; unmatched bases: 5.

V gene TRBV4-1 combines with J gene TRBJ2-7, with 9 bases fitting TRBD2. Per germline, CDR1 MGHRA and CDR2 YSYEKL. Losses at the gene ends were 1 base for V and 2 bases for J; bases not matched to a gene: 6. The CDR3 consists of 16 residues. CDR3 bases: TGCGCCAGCAGCCAAGCACTTAGCGGGAGAACCTACGAGCAGTACTTC. Amino acid sequence: CASSQALSGRTYEQYF.

V is TRBV5-8 and J is TRBJ1-2, with D maybe TRBD1 (5 bases). Trimming left V 0 bases short and J 3 bases short, with 15 bases between. Germline CDR1 and CDR2: SGHTS and YDEGEE. This CDR3 contains 16 residues. CDR3 in DNA: TGTGCCAGCAGCTTGGTGGGCAGGAGGGACTACTATGGCTACACCTTC. Translated, it gives CASSLVGRRDYYGYTF. Supplemented by reference TRBV5-8 and TRBJ1-2, the full variable domain reads EAGVTQSPTHLIKTRGQQATLRCSPISGHTSVYWYQQALGLGLQFLLWYDEGEERNRGNFPPRFSGRQFPNYSSELNVNALELEDSALYLCASSLVGRRDYYGYTFGSGTRLTVV.

The chain employs TRBV2 and TRBJ1-4; D might be TRBD1 (6 bases). The CDR3 contains 16 residues. The germline gives CDR1 SNHLY, CDR2 FYNNEI. V was cut by 4 bases and J by 0 bases, with 12 bases left in between. CDR3 bases: TGTGCCAGCAGTGCTTCGGGGGGCGCAACTAATGAAAAACTGTTTTTT. Translating gives CASSASGGATNEKLFF.

This chain links TRBV9 with TRBJ1-1, with D possibly matching TRBD1 (5 bases). The CDR3 contains 14 residues. Germline V gives CDR1 SGDLS, CDR2 YYNGEE. The V end lost 5 bases, the J end lost 0 bases, and 11 bases lay between the germline ends. CDR3 region: CASSVGHMNTEAFF. The CDR3 DNA sequence: TGTGCCAGCAGTGTCGGACATATGAACACTGAAGCTTTCTTT.

The chain uses TRBV4-1 and TRBJ2-1, with 14 positions matching TRBD2. Looked up from germline, CDR1 is MGHRA and CDR2 is YSYEKL. Unmatched junction bases numbered 6, after V lost 4 bases and J lost 7 bases. This CDR3 has 16 residues. CDR3 DNA: TGCGCCAGCAGCCGCCGGGGACTAGCGGGAGAGAATGAGCAGTTCTTC. This translates into CASSRRGLAGENEQFF.

The rearrangement uses TRBV15 and TRBJ2-1, with 13 bases fitting TRBD2. Per the germline V gene, CDR1 is LNHNV and CDR2 is YYDKDF (reference sequence). The CDR3 is 16 amino acids. V lost 3 bases, J lost 9 bases, and 8 bases stayed unmatched. CDR3 bases: TGTGCCACCAGCAGTGGACTAGCGGGAGATTTGCGTGAGCAGTTCTTC. It codes for CATSSGLAGDLREQFF.

This chain connects TRBV2 to TRBJ1-1; 8 bases map to TRBD1. The CDR3 is 13 residues long. Germline lookup yields CDR1 SNHLY and CDR2 FYNNEI. After removal of 6 bases from V and 7 bases from J, the junction contained 7 bases not matched to a gene. CDR3: CASRNRGKGEAFF. In nucleotides, the CDR3 is TGTGCCAGCAGAAACAGGGGGAAGGGTGAAGCTTTCTTT.

Here the CDR3 reads CASSTPPSSGALNTGELFF. For the CDR3, the DNA is TGTGCCAGCAGCACCCCGCCGAGCAGCGGGGCCCTGAACACCGGGGAGCTGTTTTTT. V is TRBV9 and J is TRBJ2-2; 7 bases are shared with TRBD2. The CDR3 is 19 residues long. Germline V gene lookup returns CDR1 SGDLS and CDR2 YYNGEE. V shed 4 bases, J shed 1 base, and the junction held 16 bases outside the gene matches.

CDR3 sequence (DNA): TGTGCCAGCAGCTCAGACTGGCAGCCTCCCTTCACAGATACGCAGTATTTT. It codes for CASSSDWQPPFTDTQYF. The gene calls are TRBV5-4 and TRBJ2-3; D is ambiguous. Germline CDR1 SGHNT, CDR2 YYREEE (reference sequence). Trimming shortened V by 3 bases and J by 2 bases, and 19 bases separated the two germline ends. There are 17 residues in the CDR3.

The gene calls are TRBV7-2 and TRBJ1-5; D uncertain. V lost 2 bases, J lost 3 bases, and 11 bases lay in between. The germline V gene has CDR1 SGHTA and CDR2 FQGNSA. This CDR3 is 15 amino acids long. The CDR3 DNA sequence: TGTGCCAGCAGCTTAAGTGGTGGCTCCAATCAGCCCCAGCATTTT. This gives the protein CASSLSGGSNQPQHF. The whole variable domain, filled in from reference TRBV7-2 and TRBJ1-5, reads GAGVSQSPSNKVTEKGKDVELRCDPISGHTALYWYRQSLGQGLEFLIYFQGNSAPDKSGLPSDRFSAERTGGSVSTLTIQRTQQEDSAVYLCASSLSGGSNQPQHFGDGTRLSIL.

This clone was detected only a few times. The CDR3 spells CASGRLGVYEQYF. As DNA, the CDR3 is TGTGCCAGCGGGCGCCTAGGGGTGTACGAGCAGTACTTC. The chain is built from TRBV6-5 and TRBJ2-7; a weak D match, TRBD1 (5 bases). The CDR3 is made up of 13 amino acids. The V end lost 8 bases, the J end lost 4 bases, and 15 bases lay between the germline ends. Looked up from germline, CDR1 is MNHEY and CDR2 is SVGAGI.

The chain carries TRBV9 and TRBJ1-2, with 7 nucleotides matching TRBD1. The CDR3 loop spans 13 amino acids. The V segment lost 2 bases and the J segment 5 bases; nucleotides outside the gene matches: 3. CDR1 and CDR2 (germline): SGDLS, YYNGEE. CDR3 sequence reads: CASSVGQVYGYTF. CDR3 in DNA: TGTGCCAGCAGCGTCGGACAGGTTTATGGCTACACCTTC.

The chain is built from TRBV4-1 and TRBJ2-1; 9 bases line up with TRBD2. The CDR3 contains 19 residues. Per germline, CDR1 MGHRA and CDR2 YSYEKL. With V trimmed by 3 bases and J by 0 bases, 12 bases remained unmatched. For the CDR3, the DNA is TGCGCCAGCAGCCAGCGCGATCCTCATAGCGGGGGCTCCTACAATGAGCAGTTCTTC. Its protein product is CASSQRDPHSGGSYNEQFF.

The chain has TRBV13 and TRBJ2-7; TRBD2 matches 15 bases. Germline values: CDR1 PRHDT, CDR2 FYEKMQ (reference sequence). CDR3 length: 16 amino acids. V lost 4 bases to trimming and J lost 3 bases; unmatched junction nucleotides: 4. Written as DNA, the CDR3 is TGTGCCAGCAGCTGGGGACTAGCGGGAGGCCACTACGAGCAGTACTTC. It codes for CASSWGLAGGHYEQYF. Looking up the rest from reference TRBV13 and TRBJ2-7 gives the full variable domain: AAGVIQSPRHLIKEKRETATLKCYPIPRHDTVYWYQQGPGQDPQFLISFYEKMQSDKGSIPDRFSAQQFSDYHSELNMSSLELGDSALYFCASSWGLAGGHYEQYFGPGTRLTVT.

This chain joins TRBV6-1 and TRBJ1-1; TRBD1 matches 9 bases. The ends lost 8 bases at V and 3 bases at J; junction bases unmatched: 4. The CDR3 has 13 residues. The germline V gene has CDR1 MNHNS and CDR2 SASEGT. The CDR3 here is CASRRDRDTEAFF. CDR3 DNA sequence: TGTGCCAGCCGGCGGGACAGGGACACTGAAGCTTTCTTT.

The rearrangement uses TRBV28 and TRBJ1-1; maybe TRBD1 (5 bases). Germline CDR1 and CDR2: MDHEN and SYDVKM. CDR3 length: 13 residues. The germline V and J ends were trimmed by 7 bases and 8 bases, with 17 bases remaining between them. CDR3 amino acids: CASKLGLFVEAFF. Here the CDR3 DNA reads TGTGCCAGCAAGCTGGGGCTTTTTGTGGAAGCTTTCTTT.

V and J are TRBV5-1 and TRBJ2-5; 7 bases line up with TRBD1. Per germline, CDR1 SGHRS and CDR2 YFSETQ. The CDR3 runs 14 residues. V lost 3 bases to trimming and J lost 5 bases; unmatched junction nucleotides: 7. In DNA form, the CDR3 reads TGCGCCAGCAGCTCTAAAACAGGGGCGGAGACCCAGTACTTC. It encodes CASSSKTGAETQYF.

V gene TRBV5-1 combines with J gene TRBJ1-5; 10 nucleotides line up with TRBD1. The CDR3 covers 15 residues. The germline CDR1 and CDR2 sequences are SGHRS and YFSETQ. V lost 4 bases and J lost 4; bases outside the gene matches: 5. CDR3: CASSIGTGENQPQHF. The DNA of the CDR3 is TGCGCCAGCAGCATCGGGACAGGGGAGAATCAGCCCCAGCATTTT.

The chain uses TRBV27 and TRBJ2-2; the D gene is possibly TRBD1 (6 bases). Trimming removed 2 bases at V and 3 bases at J, with 10 bases between. The CDR3 is 15 residues long. Germline V gene data show CDR1 as MNHEY and CDR2 as SMNVEV (reference sequence). CDR3 coding DNA: TGTGCCAGCAGTTTAAGGGCAGGGGACACCGGGGAGCTGTTTTTT. Translating it yields CASSLRAGDTGELFF.

The V call is TRBV5-4, the J call TRBJ2-7; 8 nucleotides match TRBD1. V lost 2 bases, J lost 0 bases, and 1 base stayed unmatched. From germline, CDR1 is SGHNT and CDR2 YYREEE (reference sequence). The CDR3 totals 14 residues. The DNA of the CDR3 is TGTGCCAGCAGCTTTGGGACAGGCTCCTACGAGCAGTACTTC. This gives the protein CASSFGTGSYEQYF.

This chain connects TRBV7-2 to TRBJ1-2; D might be TRBD1 (6 bases). Per the germline V gene, CDR1 is SGHTA and CDR2 is FQGNSA. CDR3 length equals 16 residues. Trimming pared 3 bases from V and 7 bases from J, leaving 21 bases between. Here the CDR3 DNA reads TGTGCCAGCAGCTTGATGGGGGGGGGCCCACAGCTTGGCTACACCTTC. Protein product: CASSLMGGGPQLGYTF. Based on the CDR3 plus reference TRBV7-2 and TRBJ1-2, the full variable domain is GAGVSQSPSNKVTEKGKDVELRCDPISGHTALYWYRQSLGQGLEFLIYFQGNSAPDKSGLPSDRFSAERTGGSVSTLTIQRTQQEDSAVYLCASSLMGGGPQLGYTFGSGTRLTVV.

The genes are TRBV14 and TRBJ2-1; 12 bases line up with TRBD2. The V gene's germline CDR1 is SGHDN and CDR2 FVKESK. J gave up 0 bases and V 3 bases, and 21 bases lay outside the gene matches. The CDR3 loop spans 23 amino acids. CDR3 bases: TGTGCCAGCAGCCAGAAGCGACTAGCGGGGGTAAATCGAGAGCCGAGCTCCTACAATGAGCAGTTCTTC. Encoded protein: CASSQKRLAGVNREPSSYNEQFF.

This clone appeared a single time. The chain is built from TRBV28 and TRBJ2-6; D is unclear. V shed 2 bases and J shed 4 bases, with 6 bases lying between them. The germline CDR1 and CDR2 sequences are MDHEN and SYDVKM. The length of the CDR3 is 14 residues. The CDR3: CASSLRSGANVLTF. CDR3 nucleotide sequence: TGTGCCAGCAGTTTAAGAAGCGGGGCCAACGTCCTGACTTTC.

The gene calls are TRBV14 and TRBJ2-1, with 8 bases aligning to TRBD2. V lost 6 bases to trimming and J lost 10 bases; unmatched junction nucleotides: 11. Germline V gives CDR1 SGHDN, CDR2 FVKESK. The CDR3 extends over 14 amino acids. CDR3 nucleotides: TGTGCCAGCAGGATTAGCGGGACCGCGACAGAGCAGTTCTTC. This codes for CASRISGTATEQFF.